This T cell receptor beta chain was found in a study of regulatory T cells in long-lasting Graves disease. Study as a whole: Over 5 years of antithyroid drugs with positive TSH receptor antibodies was taken to mean persistent Graves' disease. Overall study findings and caveats: The persistent group shared 2,500 to 3,000 public clonotypes, more than the 950 to 1,000 shared by new patients.

The time point denotes: persistent/refractory GD, antithyroid drugs over 5 years with positive TRAb. Preparation of the TCR library used RNA extracted from PBMCs. The guidelines of the American Thyroid Association were the basis for diagnosing Graves' disease. About this clonotype: Its antigen remains unidentified.

Construction of TCR beta libraries relied on iRepertoire HTBI primers and on Arm-PCR targeting CDR3 regions. TCRdb redid the calling of the multiplex PCR reads with MiXCR, one entry per CDR3 protein. The sample lists 300,000 to 500,000 distinct CDR3 sequences; 20% were seen once. The clonotype was recovered from a female donor with Graves disease. Source: peripheral blood mononuclear cells (PBMCs), taken when the disease was refractory, from a patient treated with antithyroid drugs.

The CDR3 here is CSARPGVLGETQYF. In nucleotides, the CDR3 is TGCAGTGCTAGGCCAGGGGTTTTGGGAGAGACCCAGTACTTC. The V gene is TRBV20-1, the J gene TRBJ2-5; tentatively, D is TRBD1 (6 bases). The CDR3 has 14 amino acids. CDR1 is DFQATT, CDR2 SNEGSKA, per germline (reference sequence). The V end was cut by 3 bases, the J end by 4 bases, with 15 bases between.